These 27 T cell receptor beta chains came from one sample sequenced in a study of blood T cell repertoires in COVID-19. Clones were sequenced by immunoSEQ multiplex PCR, and TCRdb holds only the in-frame ones, with some missing. The data hold under 200,000 clones, with around 84% observed a single time. Sequenced: peripheral blood. These receptors were obtained from a man aged 50 or older with active or convalescent COVID-19.

A single count supports this clone. This chain uses TRBV5-6 with TRBJ1-2, with 8 bases fitting TRBD1. The V segment lost 6 bases and the J segment 3 bases; nucleotides outside the gene matches: 10. The CDR3 runs to 15 residues. Germline values: CDR1 SGHDT, CDR2 YYEEEE. CDR3 loop: CASTDLQGAYYGYTF. CDR3 nucleotide sequence: TGTGCCAGCACCGACCTCCAGGGGGCCTACTATGGCTACACCTTC.

For the CDR3, the DNA is TGTGCCAGCAGGTCACCGGGACAGGGGGACAGCTACACCTTC. It encodes CASRSPGQGDSYTF. The chain links TRBV7-3 to TRBJ1-2; 11 nucleotides agree with TRBD1. The CDR3 extends over 14 amino acids. Germline values: CDR1 SGHTA, CDR2 FQGTGA. Trimming cost V 6 bases and J 9 bases; bases outside gene matches: 9.

CDR3 DNA sequence: TGCGCCAGCAGCCAAGCCAGGGAAAATGGCTACACCTTC. Amino acids: CASSQARENGYTF. The rearrangement joins TRBV4-3 to TRBJ1-2; D is perhaps TRBD1 (5 bases). The CDR3 runs 13 residues. The ends were cut back, 1 base at V and 6 bases at J, with 9 bases in the middle. Germline V gene data show CDR1 as LGHNA and CDR2 as YSLEER.

This chain links TRBV7-9 with TRBJ2-2, with D possibly TRBD2 on 6 matching bases. The CDR3 is 13 residues long. Germline V gives CDR1 SEHNR, CDR2 FQNEAQ (reference sequence). V dropped 4 bases and J dropped 6 bases, with 9 bases sitting between them. CDR3 sequence (DNA): TGTGCCAGCAGCTCAGGGACTCCCGGGGAGCTGTTTTTT. Its protein product is CASSSGTPGELFF. Full variable domain (missing parts from reference TRBV7-9 and TRBJ2-2): DTGVSQNPRHKITKRGQNVTFRCDPISEHNRLYWYRQTLGQGPEFLTYFQNEAQLEKSRLLSDRFSAERPKGSFSTLEIQRTEQGDSAMYLCASSSGTPGELFFGEGSRLTVL.

J is TRBJ2-5 and V is TRBV5-4; 9 bases align to TRBD1. CDR1 SGHNT and CDR2 YYREEE come from the germline V gene (reference sequence). CDR3 length: 15 residues. Germline trimming cut 4 bases from V and 5 bases from J; bases unmatched to any gene: 9. The CDR3: CASSGQQGAGETQYF. The CDR3 coding sequence is TGTGCCAGCAGCGGCCAACAGGGGGCAGGGGAGACCCAGTACTTC.

The chain is built from TRBV6-2 or TRBV6-3 and TRBJ1-3, with 7 bases matching TRBD1. Germline V gene sequence: CDR1 MNHEY, CDR2 SVGEGT. The ends lost 2 bases at V and 0 bases at J; junction bases unmatched: 4. The CDR3 spans 16 residues. The chain's CDR3 is CASSYDRADSGNTIYF. The CDR3 DNA reads TGTGCCAGCAGTTACGACAGGGCCGACTCTGGAAACACCATATATTTT.

Remarks on this clone: Other nucleotide sequences from this sample produce the same CDR3. The CDR3 region is CASSVGTGNTEAFF. The CDR3 nucleotides read TGTGCCAGCAGCGTAGGGACAGGGAACACTGAAGCTTTCTTT. The V call is TRBV9, the J call TRBJ1-1; 7 bases map to TRBD1. The V gene end was trimmed by 0 bases and the J gene end by 1 base; junction bases not matched to a gene: 0. The CDR3 runs 14 residues. The germline V gene encodes CDR1 SGDLS and CDR2 YYNGEE.

The chain uses TRBV7-2 and TRBJ2-3; D is ambiguous. Germline V CDR1 and CDR2: SGHTA, FQGNSA. V lost 2 bases and J 5 bases, leaving 14 bases between the germline ends. The CDR3 covers 15 residues. The DNA of the CDR3 is TGTGCCAGCAGCTTAAGTCGCCTAGTGGAAGATACGCAGTATTTT. The encoded protein is CASSLSRLVEDTQYF.

This chain connects TRBV27 to TRBJ1-2; D remains ambiguous. Germline CDR1 and CDR2: MNHEY and SMNVEV (reference sequence). CDR3 size: 12 residues. With 9 bases removed from V and 7 bases from J, the gap between germline ends came to 15 bases. CDR3 DNA sequence: TGTGCCAGGGGCCAGTTTGATGCTGGCTACACCTTC. This codes for CARGQFDAGYTF.

The rearrangement joins TRBV13 to TRBJ1-1, with 9 bases that match TRBD1. CDR1 and CDR2 (germline): PRHDT, FYEKMQ (reference sequence). V shed 2 bases, J shed 6 bases, and the junction held 7 bases outside the gene matches. The CDR3 spans 15 residues. This CDR3 reads CASSLMGQGGSEAFF. CDR3 in DNA: TGTGCCAGCAGCTTAATGGGACAGGGTGGTTCTGAAGCTTTCTTT. The variable domain in full, with the rest retrieved from reference TRBV13 and TRBJ1-1, is AAGVIQSPRHLIKEKRETATLKCYPIPRHDTVYWYQQGPGQDPQFLISFYEKMQSDKGSIPDRFSAQQFSDYHSELNMSSLELGDSALYFCASSLMGQGGSEAFFGQGTRLTVV.

This clone was recorded once. The chain has TRBV11-2 and TRBJ1-2; 7 bases line up with TRBD1. V lost 3 bases and J lost 7; bases outside the gene matches: 2. This CDR3 contains 12 residues. Germline V CDR1 and CDR2: SGHAT, FQNNGV. The DNA for the CDR3 is TGTGCCAGCAGCTTTACAGGGGTTGGCTACACCTTC. Translating it yields CASSFTGVGYTF.

This clone showed up just once. V gene TRBV6-2 or TRBV6-3 combines with J gene TRBJ1-2; D remains ambiguous. The CDR3 length is 11 residues. Trimming removed 3 bases at V and 7 bases at J, with 6 bases between. Germline values: CDR1 MNHEY, CDR2 SVGEGT. In nucleotides, the CDR3 is TGTGCCAGCAGTTATATTATTGGCTACACCTTC. This encodes CASSYIIGYTF.

CDR3 nucleotide sequence: TGTGCCAGCAGTCAAGGGGAGGGCTACGAGCAGTACTTC. Protein sequence: CASSQGEGYEQYF. The chain has TRBV27 and TRBJ2-7; 7 bases fit TRBD2. The ends lost 5 bases at V and 3 bases at J; junction bases unmatched: 4. The V gene's germline CDR1 is MNHEY and CDR2 SMNVEV (reference sequence). This CDR3 has 13 residues.

This chain links TRBV5-1 with TRBJ2-5, with 8 bases matching TRBD2. Germline V CDR1 and CDR2: SGHRS, YFSETQ. After removal of 4 bases from V and 3 bases from J, the junction contained 11 bases not matched to a gene. The CDR3 covers 16 residues. The CDR3 DNA reads TGCGCCAGCAGCCCCGCTTTTCGGGGGGGGGAAGAGACCCAGTACTTC. This translates into CASSPAFRGGEETQYF.

The CDR3 loop reads CASSLEYLEADTQYF. CDR3 bases: TGTGCCAGCAGCTTAGAGTATCTCGAGGCAGATACGCAGTATTTT. J is TRBJ2-3 and V is TRBV11-2; no firm D call. The germline gives CDR1 SGHAT, CDR2 FQNNGV. The V end was cut by 0 bases, the J end by 4 bases, with 11 bases between. The CDR3 sequence is 15 residues long.

The rearrangement joins TRBV27 to TRBJ1-3, with D maybe TRBD1 (6 bases). Trimming pared 6 bases from V and 4 bases from J, leaving 13 bases between. The CDR3 has 14 amino acids. CDR1 and CDR2 from the germline V gene are MNHEY and SMNVEV (reference sequence). CDR3 loop: CASRKQGAGNTIYF. The CDR3 DNA is TGTGCCAGCAGGAAACAGGGTGCCGGAAACACCATATATTTT.

V and J are TRBV7-6 and TRBJ2-7; 8 nucleotides align to TRBD2. Germline V gene data show CDR1 as SGHVS and CDR2 as FNYEAQ. The CDR3 length is 15 residues. The trim removed 8 bases at V and 1 base at J, leaving 10 bases unmatched. CDR3 sequence reads: CASGLLAGGSYEQYF. The CDR3 DNA is TGTGCCAGCGGACTCCTGGCGGGAGGATCCTACGAGCAGTACTTC. Complete variable domain (other parts from reference TRBV7-6 and TRBJ2-7): GAGVSQSPRYKVTKRGQDVALRCDPISGHVSLYWYRQALGQGPEFLTYFNYEAQQDKSGLPNDRFSAERPEGSISTLTIQRTEQRDSAMYRCASGLLAGGSYEQYFGPGTRLTVT.

This sequence joins TRBV25-1 and TRBJ1-2; 10 nucleotides agree with TRBD1. J lost 5 bases, V lost 4 bases, and 7 bases had no gene match. The CDR3 loop spans 15 amino acids. Germline loops: CDR1 MGHDK, CDR2 SYGVNS. In DNA, the CDR3 is TGTGCCAGCAGTGGCACCCGGGGACAGGGGTATGGCTACACCTTC. Encoded protein: CASSGTRGQGYGYTF.

This clone occurred a few times. This sequence joins TRBV13 and TRBJ2-7, with 8 positions matching TRBD1. Per the germline V gene, CDR1 is PRHDT and CDR2 is FYEKMQ (reference sequence). With 4 bases clipped from V and 1 base from J, the junction kept 3 bases outside the gene matches. The CDR3 covers 14 residues. CDR3 sequence (DNA): TGTGCCAGCAGCTCTAGGACAGGGTCCTACGAGCAGTACTTC. As protein: CASSSRTGSYEQYF.

The chain links TRBV6-5 to TRBJ2-3; D remains ambiguous. The V and J ends lost 2 bases and 4 bases respectively, with 10 bases between them. Germline V gene sequence: CDR1 MNHEY, CDR2 SVGAGI. The CDR3 sequence is 14 residues long. This CDR3 is CASSYRQASDTQYF. Here the CDR3 DNA reads TGTGCCAGCAGTTACCGGCAGGCCTCAGATACGCAGTATTTT.

In regard to this clone: The sample carries other DNA sequences with the same CDR3. The CDR3: CASSYRVGEGPLHF. The CDR3 DNA reads TGTGCCAGCAGCTACAGGGTGGGGGAAGGACCCCTCCACTTT. The V gene is TRBV7-2, the J gene TRBJ1-6; tentatively, D is TRBD1 (6 bases). This CDR3 region has 14 residues. The germline gives CDR1 SGHTA, CDR2 FQGNSA. The germline V and J ends were trimmed by 4 bases and 12 bases, with 16 bases remaining between them. The whole variable domain, remainder taken from reference TRBV7-2 and TRBJ1-6, is GAGVSQSPSNKVTEKGKDVELRCDPISGHTALYWYRQSLGQGLEFLIYFQGNSAPDKSGLPSDRFSAERTGGSVSTLTIQRTQQEDSAVYLCASSYRVGEGPLHFGNGTRLTVT.

The sample holds one count of this clone. V is TRBV5-1 and J is TRBJ2-1; 8 bases align to TRBD2. Unmatched junction bases numbered 7, after V lost 4 bases and J lost 4 bases. This CDR3 comprises 15 residues. Germline lookup yields CDR1 SGHRS and CDR2 YFSETQ. The CDR3, as DNA: TGCGCCAGCAGCAATCGGGGGGGCTCATACAATGAGCAGTTCTTC. Its translation: CASSNRGGSYNEQFF.

The chain joins TRBV7-8 to TRBJ2-5, with D tentatively TRBD1 (6 bases). Trimming took 5 bases from V and 1 from J, leaving 20 bases between them. This CDR3 contains 17 residues. CDR1 and CDR2 from the germline V gene are SGHVS and FQNEAQ. The CDR3 nucleotides are TGTGCCAGCAGCATATCGTACCCGACAGGACGCCAAGAGACCCAGTACTTC. It codes for CASSISYPTGRQETQYF.

This clone was picked up one time. The rearrangement joins TRBV11-2 to TRBJ1-3; weak D call: TRBD1 (5 bases). CDR1 is SGHAT and CDR2 is FQNNGV in the germline V gene. The ends were cut back, 3 bases at V and 0 bases at J, with 12 bases in the middle. The CDR3 sequence is 16 residues long. CDR3 sequence: CASSFGTHSSGNTIYF. CDR3 bases: TGTGCCAGCAGCTTTGGGACTCACAGCTCTGGAAACACCATATATTTT.

This clone was recorded a few times. This chain joins TRBV21-1 and TRBJ2-7; the D call TRBD1 from the table was never checked on the DNA. TRBV21-1 is annotated as a pseudogene. This CDR3 has 16 residues. The CDR3 is CASILLTGQGFGEQYF. The DNA for the CDR3 is TGTGCCAGCATTCTATTAACGGGACAGGGTTTTGGCGAGCAGTACTTC.

This clone was detected once. The chain couples TRBV6-5 to TRBJ1-5, with TRBD1 matching over 7 bases. V dropped 7 bases and J dropped 5; count of bases not matched to a gene: 8. CDR3 length: 14 amino acids. Germline CDR1 reads MNHEY; CDR2 reads SVGAGI. In DNA, the CDR3 is TGTGCCAGCACCCCGACAGGGACTTATCAGCCCCAGCATTTT. This encodes CASTPTGTYQPQHF.

The V gene is TRBV12-3 or TRBV12-4, the J gene TRBJ1-1; possibly TRBD1 for D (5 bases). The CDR3 is 13 amino acids. The germline V and J ends were trimmed by 6 bases and 6 bases, with 14 bases remaining between them. CDR3 amino acids: CASSRWGSAEAFF. DNA of the CDR3: TGTGCCAGCAGCCGCTGGGGCTCCGCTGAAGCTTTCTTT.